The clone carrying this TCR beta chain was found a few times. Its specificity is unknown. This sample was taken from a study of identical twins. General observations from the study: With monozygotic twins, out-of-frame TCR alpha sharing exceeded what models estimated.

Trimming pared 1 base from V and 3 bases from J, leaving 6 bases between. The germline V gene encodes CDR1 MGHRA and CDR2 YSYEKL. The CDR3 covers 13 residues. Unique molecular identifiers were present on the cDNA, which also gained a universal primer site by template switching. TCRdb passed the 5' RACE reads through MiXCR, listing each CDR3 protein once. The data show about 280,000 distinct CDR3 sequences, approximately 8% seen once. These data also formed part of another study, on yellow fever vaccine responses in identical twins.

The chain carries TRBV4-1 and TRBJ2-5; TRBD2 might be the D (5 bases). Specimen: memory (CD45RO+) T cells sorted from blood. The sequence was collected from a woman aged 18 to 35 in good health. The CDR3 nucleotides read TGCGCCAGCAGCCAAGCCGGGGAAGAGACCCAGTACTTC. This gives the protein CASSQAGEETQYF.